Listed below are T cell receptor beta chains from one sample, sequenced in a study of CD8+CD57+ T cells in acquired aplastic anemia. TCRdb itself ran the reads through MiXCR, one entry per CDR3 protein. The repertoire consists of around 170,000 distinct CDR3 sequences, with just under 50% occurring once and the leading ten covering over 7.5%. What was sequenced was sorted CD4+, CD8+, or CD8+CD57+ T cells (not recorded which) from PBMCs. Receptor source: a human donor with aplastic anemia. The CDR3 runs from the conserved cysteine through the conserved F or W. The D gene is left open where the match is weak. Not every row has a clone size; where given, it reads once, few, many or a size class.

D: TRBD1
V: TRBV19
J: TRBJ1-2
size: -
CDR3: CASSILFSDRLEGYTF
DNA: TGTGCCAGTAGTATCCTATTCTCGGACAGGCTAGAAGGCTACACCTTC

D: -
V: TRBV19
J: TRBJ1-5
size: many
CDR3: CASSITDPQPQHF
DNA: TGTGCCAGTAGTATCACAGACCCACAGCCCCAGCATTTT

D: -
V: TRBV10-2
J: TRBJ1-1
size: -
CDR3: CASSESKASEAFF
DNA: TGCGCCAGCAGTGAGTCGAAGGCGTCTGAAGCTTTCTTT

D: -
V: TRBV2
J: TRBJ1-2
size: many
CDR3: CASSEESGDLGYGYTF
DNA: TGTGCCAGCAGTGAAGAGTCAGGGGACCTGGGGTATGGCTACACCTTC

D: TRBD2
V: TRBV10-3
J: TRBJ2-1
size: few
CDR3: CASSYSNLQRDYNEQFF
DNA: TGTGCCAGCAGTTACTCGAATCTCCAGCGGGACTACAATGAGCAGTTCTTC

D: -
V: TRBV29-1
J: TRBJ1-4
size: few
CDR3: CSVDRNEKLFF
DNA: TGCAGCGTTGACAGGAATGAAAAACTGTTTTTT

D: -
V: TRBV20-1
J: TRBJ1-1
size: -
CDR3: CRALDHLNTEAFF
DNA: TGCAGGGCCCTGGACCATTTGAACACTGAAGCTTTCTTT

D: -
V: TRBV9
J: TRBJ2-2
size: -
CDR3: CASSVSTGELFF
DNA: TGTGCCAGCAGCGTATCAACCGGGGAGCTGTTTTTT

D: -
V: TRBV5-1
J: TRBJ2-3
size: many
CDR3: CASSSTLSTDTQYF
DNA: TGCGCCAGCAGCTCGACCCTTAGCACAGATACGCAGTATTTT

D: TRBD2
V: TRBV20-1
J: TRBJ2-5
size: -
CDR3: CSARAPGLARETQYF
DNA: TGCAGTGCTAGAGCTCCCGGACTAGCGAGGGAGACCCAGTACTTC

D: -
V: TRBV2
J: TRBJ2-5
size: -
CDR3: CASNPGEDETQYF
DNA: TGTGCCAGCAACCCAGGGGAGGATGAGACCCAGTACTTC

D: TRBD1
V: TRBV5-1
J: TRBJ1-2
size: -
CDR3: CASRDRGMNYGHTF
DNA: TGCGCCAGCAGAGACAGGGGGATGAACTATGGCCACACCTTC

D: TRBD2
V: TRBV5-1
J: TRBJ2-2
size: -
CDR3: CASSQNLAGTGELFF
DNA: TGCGCCAGCAGCCAGAATCTAGCGGGAACCGGGGAGCTGTTTTTT

D: -
V: TRBV5-4
J: TRBJ1-2
size: once
CDR3: CASSLVQENGYTF
DNA: TGTGCCAGCAGCTTGGTTCAGGAGAATGGCTACACCTTC

D: -
V: TRBV6-2/TRBV6-3
J: TRBJ2-7
size: -
CDR3: CASSYLKLAEQYF
DNA: TGTGCCAGCAGTTACCTTAAGCTAGCCGAGCAGTACTTC

D: -
V: TRBV20-1
J: TRBJ2-7
size: -
CDR3: CSARDLLTYEQYF
DNA: TGCAGTGCTAGAGACCTACTCACCTACGAGCAGTACTTC

D: -
V: TRBV24-1
J: TRBJ2-1
size: -
CDR3: CATSDYAGSAINEQFF
DNA: TGTGCCACCAGTGATTATGCGGGTTCGGCGATCAATGAGCAGTTCTTC

D: TRBD1
V: TRBV19
J: TRBJ2-7
size: many
CDR3: CASSMGDRSYEQYF
DNA: TGTGCCAGTAGTATGGGGGACAGATCCTACGAGCAGTACTTC

D: TRBD1
V: TRBV19
J: TRBJ1-2
size: -
CDR3: CASRIQGTEKGYTF
DNA: TGTGCCAGTAGGATACAGGGGACCGAGAAGGGCTACACCTTC

D: -
V: TRBV25-1
J: TRBJ2-1
size: many
CDR3: CASRGLEGNEQFF
DNA: TGTGCCAGCAGGGGGCTAGAAGGCAATGAGCAGTTCTTC

D: -
V: TRBV15
J: TRBJ1-5
size: -
CDR3: CATSRDRGNQPQHF
DNA: TGTGCCACCAGCAGAGACAGGGGCAATCAGCCCCAGCATTTT

D: -
V: TRBV10-3
J: TRBJ1-1
size: -
CDR3: CAAVSSLGEAFF
DNA: TGTGCCGCAGTCTCTTCTTTGGGTGAAGCTTTCTTT

D: -
V: TRBV4-2
J: TRBJ1-3
size: many
CDR3: CASSPKSGTGNTIYF
DNA: TGTGCCAGCAGCCCTAAGTCCGGGACCGGAAACACCATATATTTT

D: -
V: TRBV19
J: TRBJ2-7
size: -
CDR3: CASSRTSSSYEQYF
DNA: TGTGCCAGTAGCCGGACGTCGAGCTCCTACGAGCAGTACTTC

D: -
V: TRBV7-6
J: TRBJ2-7
size: -
CDR3: CASSTYRSHEQYF
DNA: TGTGCCAGCAGCACCTACAGGTCCCACGAGCAGTACTTC

D: -
V: TRBV25-1
J: TRBJ1-5
size: few
CDR3: CASSDTTGNQPQHF
DNA: TGTGCCAGCAGCGACACAACCGGCAATCAGCCCCAGCATTTT

D: -
V: TRBV12-5
J: TRBJ2-7
size: -
CDR3: CASGASGPYEQYF
DNA: TGTGCTAGTGGAGCGTCAGGGCCTTACGAGCAGTACTTC

D: -
V: TRBV2
J: TRBJ1-2
size: -
CDR3: CASSDAAGAYGYTF
DNA: TGTGCCAGCAGTGATGCGGCAGGGGCCTATGGCTACACCTTC

D: TRBD1
V: TRBV15
J: TRBJ2-1
size: few
CDR3: CATSSGQGRINEQFF
DNA: TGTGCCACCAGCTCCGGACAGGGCAGGATCAATGAGCAGTTCTTC

D: TRBD2
V: TRBV7-3
J: TRBJ2-3
size: many
CDR3: CASSQGTSGRTDTQYF
DNA: TGTGCCAGCAGCCAAGGGACTAGCGGGAGGACAGATACGCAGTATTTT

D: -
V: TRBV10-3
J: TRBJ1-1
size: -
CDR3: CAISNYPVNTEAFF
DNA: TGTGCCATCAGTAATTATCCTGTGAACACTGAAGCTTTCTTT

D: -
V: TRBV29-1
J: TRBJ1-2
size: -
CDR3: CSFYHYGYTF
DNA: TGCAGCTTTTACCACTATGGCTACACTTTC

D: -
V: TRBV24-1
J: TRBJ2-2
size: -
CDR3: CATSDPDYAGELFF
DNA: TGTGCCACCAGTGACCCCGACTACGCGGGGGAGCTGTTTTTT

D: -
V: TRBV7-2
J: TRBJ1-6
size: many
CDR3: CASSLGTVNSPLHF
DNA: TGTGCCAGCAGCTTAGGGACAGTTAATTCACCCCTCCACTTT

D: TRBD2
V: TRBV4-2
J: TRBJ2-5
size: -
CDR3: CASSSGGEETQYF
DNA: TGTGCCAGCAGCTCGGGGGGAGAGGAGACCCAGTACTTC

D: TRBD1
V: TRBV10-1
J: TRBJ2-7
size: -
CDR3: CASSEGGQVGEQYF
DNA: TGCGCCAGCAGTGAGGGAGGACAGGTAGGGGAGCAGTACTTC

D: TRBD1
V: TRBV4-3
J: TRBJ1-4
size: many
CDR3: CASRVGDSTNEKLFF
DNA: TGCGCCAGCAGGGTAGGGGACAGCACTAATGAAAAACTGTTTTTT

D: -
V: TRBV29-1
J: TRBJ2-4
size: few
CDR3: CSPASRVAKNIQYF
DNA: TGCAGCCCCGCGTCGAGGGTCGCGAAAAACATTCAGTACTTC

D: -
V: TRBV10-1
J: TRBJ2-7
size: -
CDR3: CASTMTGWSPGEQYF
DNA: TGCGCCAGCACTATGACAGGATGGTCTCCTGGCGAGCAGTACTTC

D: -
V: TRBV11-2
J: TRBJ2-3
size: -
CDR3: CASSLPGPSTDTQYF
DNA: TGTGCCAGCAGCCTACCTGGACCTAGCACAGATACGCAGTATTTT

D: -
V: TRBV20-1
J: TRBJ2-1
size: -
CDR3: CSATFGAPQFF
DNA: -

D: TRBD2
V: TRBV2
J: TRBJ2-7
size: few
CDR3: CASRGEAGAGEQYF
DNA: TGTGCCAGCAGGGGCGAAGCGGGAGCGGGCGAGCAGTACTTC

D: -
V: TRBV11-2
J: TRBJ2-3
size: few
CDR3: CASSLEGWAGTDTQYF
DNA: TGTGCCAGCAGCTTAGAGGGGTGGGCGGGCACAGATACGCAGTATTTT

D: TRBD1
V: TRBV19
J: TRBJ2-1
size: -
CDR3: CASTPGQGSDEQFF
DNA: TGTGCCAGTACCCCAGGACAGGGTTCCGATGAGCAGTTCTTC

D: -
V: TRBV9
J: TRBJ2-2
size: many
CDR3: CASSAGHGAWGGELFF
DNA: TGTGCCAGCAGCGCAGGACACGGGGCATGGGGCGGGGAGCTGTTTTTT

D: -
V: TRBV2
J: TRBJ2-7
size: -
CDR3: CASRRDQNYEQYF
DNA: TGTGCCAGCAGGAGGGACCAGAACTACGAGCAGTACTTC

D: TRBD2
V: TRBV30
J: TRBJ2-7
size: few
CDR3: CAWGRELAGISSYEQYF
DNA: TGTGCCTGGGGAAGAGAACTAGCGGGAATTAGCTCCTACGAGCAGTACTTC

D: -
V: TRBV2
J: TRBJ1-4
size: few
CDR3: CASSDTLGRNEKLFF
DNA: TGTGCCAGCAGTGATACACTGGGGCGTAATGAAAAGCTGTTTTTT

D: TRBD2
V: TRBV19
J: TRBJ2-7
size: many
CDR3: CASSSTSGKDEQYF
DNA: TGTGCCAGTAGTTCGACTAGCGGGAAGGATGAGCAGTACTTC

D: TRBD1
V: TRBV12-3/TRBV12-4
J: TRBJ1-4
size: -
CDR3: CASRGDRVANEKLFF
DNA: TGTGCCAGCAGGGGGGACAGGGTGGCTAATGAAAAACTGTTTTTT

D: -
V: TRBV24-1
J: TRBJ1-1
size: -
CDR3: CAASDSDRNTEAFF
DNA: TGTGCCGCCAGTGATTCAGACAGGAACACTGAAGCTTTCTTT

D: -
V: TRBV13
J: TRBJ1-6
size: -
CDR3: CASSSGSGGSSYNSPLHF
DNA: TGTGCCAGCAGCTCCGGATCAGGAGGGAGCTCCTATAATTCACCCCTCCACTTT

D: TRBD2
V: TRBV15
J: TRBJ2-1
size: few
CDR3: CATSRIGKRGDNEQFF
DNA: TGTGCCACCAGCAGAATTGGTAAGCGGGGGGACAATGAGCAGTTCTTC